These 31 T cell receptor beta chains share one sample of origin, sequenced in a study of blood T cell repertoires in COVID-19. Assay: immunoSEQ multiplex PCR; the TCRdb copy retains only in-frame clones and omits some. The repertoire has about 140,000 clones, around 80% of them found once; the top ten carry more than 3.5%. The sample comprised peripheral blood. The receptor source for this set is a woman at least 80 years old with active or convalescent COVID-19.

The chain links TRBV29-1 to TRBJ1-2, with D unclear. Germline values: CDR1 SQVTM, CDR2 ANQGSEA. Trimming pared 0 bases from V and 8 bases from J, leaving 22 bases between. The CDR3 consists of 16 residues. In DNA, the CDR3 is TGCAGCGTTGAAGAGGCGGCAGCTCGTTTAGTTAAGGGCTACACCTTC. Amino acids: CSVEEAAARLVKGYTF.

This clone was observed once. This chain uses TRBV30 with TRBJ2-5, with 8 bases matching TRBD1. The V and J ends lost 3 bases and 4 bases, in that order; junction bases with no gene match: 7. Germline CDR1 is GTSNPN and CDR2 is SVGIG (reference sequence). The CDR3 has 14 amino acids. The CDR3 protein is CAWRTVGTGETQYF. The DNA for the CDR3 is TGTGCCTGGAGAACCGTAGGGACAGGAGAGACCCAGTACTTC.

This chain joins TRBV4-1 and TRBJ2-7, with D perhaps TRBD2 (6 bases). Between the trimmed V and J ends, which lost 3 bases and 2 bases, there was a span of 11 bases. The CDR3 has 14 amino acids. The V gene's germline CDR1 is MGHRA and CDR2 YSYEKL. The CDR3 DNA follows: TGCGCCAGCAGCCATTCCGGGGGTCCCTACGAGCAGTACTTC. This sequence encodes CASSHSGGPYEQYF.

This clone was counted between two and nine times. V gene TRBV28 combines with J gene TRBJ2-1; 8 nucleotides match TRBD1. Germline trimming cut 2 bases from V and 8 bases from J; bases unmatched to any gene: 8. Germline V gene data show CDR1 as MDHEN and CDR2 as SYDVKM. The CDR3 runs 15 residues. The CDR3 region has the DNA TGTGCCAGCAGTTTACAACAGGGGGACGTAGATGAGCAGTTCTTC. Its translation: CASSLQQGDVDEQFF.

The chain combines TRBV5-4 with TRBJ2-7; TRBD1 matches 12 bases. The CDR3 is 16 residues long. The germline gives CDR1 SGHNT, CDR2 YYREEE (reference sequence). The V gene end was trimmed by 0 bases and the J gene end by 6 bases; junction bases not matched to a gene: 7. CDR3 coding DNA: TGTGCCAGCAGCTTGGGCCTGTGGGACAGGGGGCGCGAGCAGTACTTC. Its protein product is CASSLGLWDRGREQYF. Supplemented by reference TRBV5-4 and TRBJ2-7, the full variable domain reads ETGVTQSPTHLIKTRGQQVTLRCSSQSGHNTVSWYQQALGQGPQFIFQYYREEENGRGNFPPRFSGLQFPNYSSELNVNALELDDSALYLCASSLGLWDRGREQYFGPGTRLTVT.

The rearrangement links TRBV6-6 to TRBJ2-3; TRBD1 matches at 8 bases. V lost 6 bases, J lost 2 bases, and 4 bases stayed unmatched. The CDR3 length is 14 residues. Germline CDR1 and CDR2: MNHNY and SVGAGI (reference sequence). CDR3 amino acids: CASRRTGNTDTQYF. Written as DNA, the CDR3 is TGTGCCAGCAGAAGGACAGGGAACACAGATACGCAGTATTTT.

The rearrangement links TRBV24-1 to TRBJ1-1; D possibly corresponds to TRBD1 (5 bases). V dropped 10 bases and J dropped 4 bases, with 15 bases sitting between them. The CDR3 has 13 amino acids. The germline V gene has CDR1 KGHDR and CDR2 SFDVKD. For the CDR3, the DNA is TGTGCCACTAGAGAGAGGGGAGGCACTGAAGCTTTCTTT. It specifies CATRERGGTEAFF.

The chain carries TRBV5-5 and TRBJ2-3; the D gene is possibly TRBD2 (5 bases). Trimming left V 0 bases short and J 1 base short, with 15 bases between. CDR1 SGHKS and CDR2 YYEKEE come from the germline V gene (reference sequence). This CDR3 spans 17 amino acids. The CDR3 nucleotides read TGTGCCAGCAGCTTGGATACGAGCGGCTTTCGCACAGATACGCAGTATTTT. Protein product: CASSLDTSGFRTDTQYF.

J is TRBJ1-2 and V is TRBV28; D is possibly TRBD1 (6 bases). The CDR3 has 12 residues. Germline CDR1 reads MDHEN; CDR2 reads SYDVKM. V was trimmed by 10 bases and J by 8 bases, leaving 17 bases between them. CDR3 bases: TGTGCCATAGATGCAGGGGCAGGCGGCTACACCTTC. Protein product: CAIDAGAGGYTF.

This chain links TRBV12-3 or TRBV12-4 with TRBJ1-1, with D tentatively TRBD1 (5 bases). V gave up 7 bases and J gave up 3 bases, with 12 bases separating them. This CDR3 has 13 residues. Written as DNA, the CDR3 is TGTGCCAGCACCCCAGCCAGGGACACTGAAGCTTTCTTT. This gives the protein CASTPARDTEAFF.

The chain has TRBV11-2 and TRBJ1-3; D might be TRBD1 (6 bases). This CDR3 is 17 amino acids long. V lost 5 bases to trimming and J lost 2 bases, with 19 bases between them. Per the germline V gene, CDR1 is SGHAT and CDR2 is FQNNGV. This CDR3 is CASSPLWGQLTGNTIYF. The CDR3 nucleotides are TGTGCCAGCAGCCCCCTCTGGGGGCAACTAACTGGAAACACCATATATTTT.

The chain employs TRBV4-2 and TRBJ2-4; TRBD1 matches 7 bases. V gave up 6 bases and J gave up 3 bases; unmatched junction bases: 2. This CDR3 comprises 13 residues. From germline, CDR1 is LGHNA and CDR2 YNFKEQ. The DNA for the CDR3 is TGTGCCAGCAGTTCAGGGGGCAAAAACATTCAGTACTTC. This translates into CASSSGGKNIQYF.

The chain employs TRBV18 and TRBJ2-4; D gene unclear. The CDR3 length is 17 residues. Germline V gene sequence: CDR1 KGHSH, CDR2 LQKENI. V lost 0 bases and J 0 bases, leaving 12 bases between the germline ends. The CDR3, as DNA: TGTGCCAGCTCACCACCTAGCCACCACGGAGCCAAAAACATTCAGTACTTC. Protein product: CASSPPSHHGAKNIQYF.

The rearrangement joins TRBV11-2 to TRBJ2-2; 11 bases map to TRBD2. With 2 bases clipped from V and 0 bases from J, the junction kept 2 bases outside the gene matches. This CDR3 is 17 amino acids long. CDR1 SGHAT and CDR2 FQNNGV come from the germline V gene. CDR3 DNA: TGTGCCAGCAGCTTACTAGCGGGGGGCGCGAACACCGGGGAGCTGTTTTTT. The encoded protein is CASSLLAGGANTGELFF. The whole variable domain, filled in from reference TRBV11-2 and TRBJ2-2, reads EAGVAQSPRYKIIEKRQSVAFWCNPISGHATLYWYQQILGQGPKLLIQFQNNGVVDDSQLPKDRFSAERLKGVDSTLKIQPAKLEDSAVYLCASSLLAGGANTGELFFGEGSRLTVL.

The CDR3 region is CASSQVGDTYEQYF. CDR3 DNA sequence: TGTGCCAGCAGCCAAGTTGGGGACACCTACGAGCAGTACTTC. The chain carries TRBV4-2 and TRBJ2-7; a possible D gene is TRBD1 (6 bases). Trimming stripped 1 base from V and 2 bases from J, with 9 bases between. The CDR3 contains 14 residues. Germline lookup yields CDR1 LGHNA and CDR2 YNFKEQ.

This sequence joins TRBV19 and TRBJ1-1; no reliable D call. Looked up from germline, CDR1 is LNHDA and CDR2 is SQIVND (reference sequence). CDR3 length: 15 residues. Trimming took 3 bases from V and 0 from J, leaving 11 bases between them. DNA of the CDR3: TGTGCCAGTAGTATCTCTCAGGTCTTGAACACTGAAGCTTTCTTT. Its translation: CASSISQVLNTEAFF.

The chain employs TRBV7-6 and TRBJ2-7; 10 bases match TRBD1. CDR3 length equals 16 residues. After removal of 0 bases from V and 7 bases from J, the junction contained 9 bases not matched to a gene. Germline CDR1 and CDR2: SGHVS and FNYEAQ. CDR3 nucleotides: TGTGCCAGCAGCTTAGCCGACAGGGGGCTGCCGGGGGAGCAGTACTTC. Its protein product is CASSLADRGLPGEQYF.

The V call is TRBV7-2, the J call TRBJ1-2; 7 bases line up with TRBD1. This CDR3 has 16 amino acids. Unmatched junction bases numbered 5, after V lost 1 base and J lost 0 bases. The V gene's germline CDR1 is SGHTA and CDR2 FQGNSA. CDR3 in DNA: TGTGCCAGCAGCTTAGGGACAGGTTTAGCTAACTATGGCTACACCTTC. Its translation is CASSLGTGLANYGYTF.

This chain connects TRBV9 to TRBJ1-6; tentatively, D is TRBD1 (5 bases). The germline V gene has CDR1 SGDLS and CDR2 YYNGEE. The CDR3 length is 17 residues. Trimming removed 3 bases at V and 2 bases at J, with 15 bases between. DNA of the CDR3: TGTGCCAGCAGCGGGCGGGGGACCGAACCCTATAATTCACCCCTCCACTTT. It translates to CASSGRGTEPYNSPLHF.

The chain couples TRBV5-1 to TRBJ2-3; 12 bases are shared with TRBD2. CDR3 size: 16 residues. Germline V CDR1 and CDR2: SGHRS, YFSETQ. V trimming: 1 base; J trimming: 1 base; junction bases outside the gene matches: 1. The CDR3 region has the DNA TGCGCCAGCAGCTTGCGGACTAGCGGGGGCACAGATACGCAGTATTTT. Translated, it gives CASSLRTSGGTDTQYF.

The V and J genes are TRBV6-2 or TRBV6-3 and TRBJ2-2; a weak D match, TRBD1 (6 bases). Germline CDR1 is MNHEY and CDR2 is SVGEGT. V shed 0 bases and J shed 2 bases, with 13 bases lying between them. CDR3 length: 17 amino acids. CDR3 in DNA: TGTGCCAGCAGTTACTCGATCGGGACAATTAACACCGGGGAGCTGTTTTTT. The encoded protein is CASSYSIGTINTGELFF.

This clone has only a few counts. J is TRBJ1-5 and V is TRBV7-2, with 7 bases aligning to TRBD1. Germline CDR1 and CDR2: SGHTA and FQGNSA. Losses at the gene ends were 5 bases for V and 6 bases for J; bases not matched to a gene: 7. CDR3 length: 14 residues. CDR3 DNA sequence: TGTGCCAGCAGCCAACGACAGGGAAGTCAGCCCCAGCATTTT. The encoded protein is CASSQRQGSQPQHF. The complete variable domain, with remaining parts taken from reference TRBV7-2 and TRBJ1-5, reads GAGVSQSPSNKVTEKGKDVELRCDPISGHTALYWYRQSLGQGLEFLIYFQGNSAPDKSGLPSDRFSAERTGGSVSTLTIQRTQQEDSAVYLCASSQRQGSQPQHFGDGTRLSIL.

The chain joins TRBV2 to TRBJ1-3, with D possibly being TRBD1 (6 bases). This CDR3 spans 15 amino acids. V was cut by 5 bases and J by 2 bases, with 13 bases left in between. The V gene's germline CDR1 is SNHLY and CDR2 FYNNEI. DNA for the CDR3: TGTGCCAGCAGTACAACACAGGGAACTGGAAACACCATATATTTT. Translating it yields CASSTTQGTGNTIYF.

The DNA of the CDR3 is TGTGCCTGGAGTACAGGGGGTGAAAAACTGTTTTTT. Encoded protein: CAWSTGGEKLFF. The chain couples TRBV30 to TRBJ1-4; 8 bases line up with TRBD1. The germline CDR1 and CDR2 sequences are GTSNPN and SVGIG (reference sequence). This CDR3 contains 12 residues. V shed 2 bases and J 7 bases; nucleotides not matched to a gene: 0.

This chain uses TRBV6-6 with TRBJ2-3, with D uncertain. The germline CDR1 and CDR2 sequences are MNHNY and SVGAGI (reference sequence). This CDR3 contains 15 residues. V dropped 6 bases and J dropped 3 bases, with 16 bases sitting between them. The CDR3 DNA is TGTGCCAGCAGACCCGCGGCGGAAATAACAGATACGCAGTATTTT. This codes for CASRPAAEITDTQYF.

This clone was observed many times. The chain links TRBV6-5 to TRBJ1-5; 10 bases map to TRBD1. This CDR3 contains 15 residues. V was clipped by 5 bases and J by 6 bases; unmatched bases: 7. Germline CDR1 MNHEY, CDR2 SVGAGI. CDR3 amino acids: CASSPDRGRIQPQHF. The CDR3 coding sequence is TGTGCCAGCAGTCCCGACAGGGGGCGGATTCAGCCCCAGCATTTT.

CDR3 nucleotides: TGCGCCAGCAGCCCCCGGGGACAGGGGGCGAGTGGCTACACCTTC. Translating it yields CASSPRGQGASGYTF. The chain recombines TRBV5-1 with TRBJ1-2; TRBD1 aligns across 12 bases. The V segment lost 4 bases and the J segment 7 bases; nucleotides outside the gene matches: 8. Germline assignment: CDR1 SGHRS and CDR2 YFSETQ. The CDR3 contains 15 residues.

This chain uses TRBV4-2 with TRBJ2-3; 14 bases agree with TRBD2. Germline V CDR1 and CDR2: LGHNA, YNFKEQ. The CDR3 length is 16 residues. J was trimmed by 1 base and V by 6 bases; bases with no gene match: 3. In DNA, the CDR3 is TGTGCCAGCAGGGCGGGACTAGCGGGAGGCACAGATACGCAGTATTTT. Encoded protein: CASRAGLAGGTDTQYF.

This clone was detected only a few times. The chain links TRBV19 to TRBJ2-7; D possibly corresponds to TRBD2 (6 bases). The ends were cut back, 6 bases at V and 7 bases at J, with 19 bases in the middle. From germline, CDR1 is LNHDA and CDR2 SQIVND (reference sequence). There are 14 residues in the CDR3. CDR3 DNA sequence: TGTGCCAGTAGCCCACGGGGGACCCCGGGAGAGCAGTACTTC. Its translation: CASSPRGTPGEQYF.

This clone was seen at least ten times. The genes are TRBV5-1 and TRBJ2-7; 7 nucleotides align to TRBD1. V lost 4 bases, J lost 5 bases, and 9 bases stayed unmatched. CDR1 and CDR2 from the germline V gene are SGHRS and YFSETQ. The CDR3 is 14 amino acids. DNA for the CDR3: TGCGCCAGCAGCAGCACCGGACAGGTCGACGAGCAGTACTTC. Amino acids: CASSSTGQVDEQYF.

This chain links TRBV5-1 with TRBJ2-5; TRBD1 matches 7 bases. V lost 3 bases and J lost 5; bases outside the gene matches: 7. The CDR3 consists of 14 residues. In germline, CDR1 is SGHRS, CDR2 YFSETQ. The CDR3 sequence is CASSSHRGGETQYF. CDR3 coding DNA: TGCGCCAGCAGCTCACACAGGGGCGGGGAGACCCAGTACTTC.